The source of this TCR beta chain is a study of shared clonotypes between healthy human individuals. Across the whole study: Every donor yielded three CD4 naive, three CD4 memory, two CD8 naive and one CD8 memory plate.

Sequenced by immunoSEQ multiplex PCR; TCRdb stores in-frame clones only, minus some. The sample has over a million clones, 75% to 80% seen once. Germline assignment: CDR1 SGHTA and CDR2 FQGNSA. V was cut by 5 bases and J by 0 bases, with 13 bases left in between. The CDR3 covers 16 residues. This sequence joins TRBV7-2 and TRBJ1-4; D unclear. Sequenced input: memory CD4+ T cells from PBMCs. Subset described: CD45RA-negative fraction. This TCR derives from a man younger than 30 in good health. Some clones in this sample may be carry-over from other donors' samples. CDR3 protein: CASSPYPGATNEKLFF. CDR3 in DNA: TGTGCCAGCAGCCCCTACCCGGGTGCAACTAATGAAAAACTGTTTTTT.